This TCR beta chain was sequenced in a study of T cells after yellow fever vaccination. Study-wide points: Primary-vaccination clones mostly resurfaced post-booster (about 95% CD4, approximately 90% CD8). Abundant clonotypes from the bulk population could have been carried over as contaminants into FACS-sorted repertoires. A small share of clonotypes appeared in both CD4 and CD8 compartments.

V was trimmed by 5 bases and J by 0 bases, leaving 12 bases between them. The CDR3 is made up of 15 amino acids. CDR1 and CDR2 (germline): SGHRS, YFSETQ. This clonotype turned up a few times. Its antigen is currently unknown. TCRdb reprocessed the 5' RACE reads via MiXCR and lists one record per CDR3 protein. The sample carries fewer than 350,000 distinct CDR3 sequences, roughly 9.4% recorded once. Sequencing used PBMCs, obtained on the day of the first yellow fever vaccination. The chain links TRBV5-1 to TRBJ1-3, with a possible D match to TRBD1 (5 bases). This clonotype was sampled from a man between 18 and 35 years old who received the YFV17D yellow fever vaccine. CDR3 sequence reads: CASSFDSGSGNTIYF. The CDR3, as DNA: TGCGCCAGCAGTTTTGACAGCGGCTCTGGAAACACCATATATTTT.